These T cell receptor beta chains were read from a single sample in a study of post-analysis software for immune sequencing data. One entry per CDR3 protein, called by TCRdb with MiXCR from the PCR reads. The sample carries 450,000 to 650,000 distinct CDR3 sequences, roughly 45% recorded once. The sample taken for sequencing was blood. The receptors shown here come from a girl under 18 with multiple sclerosis. Both conserved end residues are part of each CDR3. Fields, in order: clone size, J gene, D gene, V gene, CDR3 protein, CDR3 DNA. A D gene is named only where the DNA matches it firmly. Size is stated for part of the rows, as once, few or many counts, or as a class when the clone is expanded.

clone_size: few
j_call: TRBJ2-3
d_call: TRBD2
v_call: TRBV5-1
cdr3_aa: CASSLPAGDTDTQYF
cdr3_nt: TGCGCCAGCAGCTTGCCAGCGGGGGACACAGATACGCAGTATTTT

clone_size: once
j_call: TRBJ2-5
d_call: -
v_call: TRBV2
cdr3_aa: CASSDYGSQETQYF
cdr3_nt: TGTGCCAGCAGTGATTATGGCAGTCAAGAGACCCAGTACTTC

clone_size: -
j_call: TRBJ1-5
d_call: -
v_call: TRBV10-3
cdr3_aa: CAISEGGLGQPQHF
cdr3_nt: TGTGCCATCAGTGAAGGAGGGCTTGGTCAGCCCCAGCATTTT

clone_size: -
j_call: TRBJ2-5
d_call: -
v_call: TRBV12-3/TRBV12-4
cdr3_aa: CASTQSGLIGPPDSRTQYF
cdr3_nt: TGTGCCAGCACCCAATCGGGACTCATTGGTCCCCCGGATTCCCGCACCCAGTACTTC

clone_size: -
j_call: TRBJ2-1
d_call: -
v_call: TRBV4-2
cdr3_aa: CASSQQGLSNEQFF
cdr3_nt: TGTGCCAGCAGCCAACAGGGTCTGAGCAATGAGCAGTTCTTC

clone_size: -
j_call: TRBJ1-2
d_call: TRBD1
v_call: TRBV30
cdr3_aa: CAWRTTGYYGYTF
cdr3_nt: TGTGCCTGGAGGACGACAGGGTACTATGGCTACACCTTC

clone_size: once
j_call: TRBJ2-4
d_call: -
v_call: TRBV7-2
cdr3_aa: CASSDGTHQNIRYF
cdr3_nt: TGTGCCAGCAGCGACGGGACACACCAAAACATTCGGTACTTC

clone_size: -
j_call: TRBJ2-7
d_call: -
v_call: TRBV28
cdr3_aa: CASSPNVWGRSYEQYF
cdr3_nt: TGTGCCAGCAGCCCTAACGTGTGGGGTAGATCCTACGAGCAGTACTTC

clone_size: -
j_call: TRBJ2-7
d_call: -
v_call: TRBV6-2/TRBV6-3
cdr3_aa: CASNRPSVTLEQYF
cdr3_nt: TGTGCCTCGAATAGGCCTAGCGTCACTCTCGAGCAGTACTTC

clone_size: -
j_call: TRBJ2-3
d_call: TRBD2
v_call: TRBV5-1
cdr3_aa: CASTLAGGAGGSDTQYF
cdr3_nt: TGCGCCAGCACCTTGGCCGGAGGAGCGGGGGGGTCAGATACGCAGTATTTT

clone_size: -
j_call: TRBJ2-1
d_call: TRBD2
v_call: TRBV12-3/TRBV12-4
cdr3_aa: CASSPPLTAGGVYNEQFF
cdr3_nt: TGTGCCAGCAGTCCTCCCCTGACAGCGGGAGGGGTCTACAATGAGCAGTTCTTC

clone_size: -
j_call: TRBJ1-2
d_call: -
v_call: TRBV24-1
cdr3_aa: CATSDATGRSEGYTF
cdr3_nt: TGTGCCACCAGTGATGCTACAGGGAGGTCGGAGGGCTACACCTTC

clone_size: -
j_call: TRBJ2-2
d_call: -
v_call: TRBV12-3/TRBV12-4
cdr3_aa: CASSLSYRADGELFF
cdr3_nt: TGTGCCAGCAGTTTAAGTTATCGAGCTGACGGGGAGCTGTTTTTT

clone_size: -
j_call: TRBJ2-1
d_call: -
v_call: TRBV20-1
cdr3_aa: CSARDVRQALLDEQFF
cdr3_nt: TGCAGTGCTAGAGATGTCCGACAGGCCCTGTTGGATGAGCAGTTCTTC

clone_size: -
j_call: TRBJ2-7
d_call: -
v_call: TRBV7-8
cdr3_aa: CASSLVVASSYEQYF
cdr3_nt: TGTGCCAGCAGCTTAGTGGTAGCGAGCTCCTACGAGCAGTACTTC

clone_size: few
j_call: TRBJ2-5
d_call: -
v_call: TRBV2
cdr3_aa: CASTKRLEGETQYF
cdr3_nt: TGTGCCAGCACGAAAAGGCTAGAGGGTGAGACCCAGTACTTC

clone_size: -
j_call: TRBJ1-6
d_call: -
v_call: TRBV5-1
cdr3_aa: CASSLEGIADNSPLHF
cdr3_nt: TGCGCCAGCAGCTTGGAGGGCATCGCGGATAATTCACCCCTCCACTTT

clone_size: -
j_call: TRBJ2-5
d_call: -
v_call: TRBV4-1
cdr3_aa: CASSQHSVIEQYF
cdr3_nt: TGCGCCAGCAGCCAGCACAGCGTCATTGAGCAGTACTTC

clone_size: -
j_call: TRBJ1-6
d_call: -
v_call: TRBV12-3/TRBV12-4
cdr3_aa: CASSLEFHMPLHF
cdr3_nt: TGTGCCAGCAGTTTAGAGTTCCATATGCCCCTCCACTTT

clone_size: few
j_call: TRBJ2-5
d_call: -
v_call: TRBV6-5
cdr3_aa: CASSPQRMSETQYF
cdr3_nt: TGTGCCAGCAGTCCTCAACGGATGTCGGAGACCCAGTACTTC

clone_size: few
j_call: TRBJ2-7
d_call: -
v_call: TRBV6-5
cdr3_aa: CASARGWDSYEQYF
cdr3_nt: TGTGCCAGCGCTAGAGGGTGGGATTCCTACGAGCAGTACTTC

clone_size: once
j_call: TRBJ2-7
d_call: -
v_call: TRBV7-3
cdr3_aa: CASSSKPTYEQYF
cdr3_nt: TGTGCCAGCAGCTCCAAACCCACCTACGAGCAGTACTTC

clone_size: few
j_call: TRBJ2-5
d_call: -
v_call: TRBV21-1
cdr3_aa: CASSNRAGETQYF
cdr3_nt: TGTGCCAGCAGCAATCGGGCCGGAGAGACCCAGTACTTC

clone_size: -
j_call: TRBJ2-7
d_call: TRBD2
v_call: TRBV6-5
cdr3_aa: CASSPPGLAGGEQYF
cdr3_nt: TGTGCCAGCAGTCCCCCCGGACTAGCGGGAGGTGAGCAGTACTTC

clone_size: -
j_call: TRBJ1-2
d_call: -
v_call: TRBV7-8
cdr3_aa: CASSWGHLSDYGYTF
cdr3_nt: TGTGCCAGCAGCTGGGGACATCTATCGGACTATGGCTACACCTTC

clone_size: once
j_call: TRBJ1-1
d_call: -
v_call: TRBV6-4
cdr3_aa: CASSPIEGTEAFF
cdr3_nt: TGTGCCAGCAGTCCTATTGAGGGCACTGAAGCTTTCTTT

clone_size: -
j_call: TRBJ2-3
d_call: TRBD1
v_call: TRBV12-3/TRBV12-4
cdr3_aa: CASSLDRETSHAQYF
cdr3_nt: TGTGCCAGCAGTTTGGACAGGGAGACCTCACATGCGCAGTATTTT

clone_size: few
j_call: TRBJ2-5
d_call: TRBD2
v_call: TRBV9
cdr3_aa: CASSVTSGRQETQYF
cdr3_nt: TGTGCCAGCAGCGTAACTAGCGGGAGGCAAGAGACCCAGTACTTC

clone_size: -
j_call: TRBJ1-2
d_call: TRBD1
v_call: TRBV12-3/TRBV12-4
cdr3_aa: CASSTSGNRGRGYTF
cdr3_nt: TGTGCCAGCAGTACATCCGGGAACAGGGGGCGAGGCTACACCTTC

clone_size: -
j_call: TRBJ1-2
d_call: -
v_call: TRBV29-1
cdr3_aa: CSDSPPGLQAYGYTF
cdr3_nt: TGCAGCGACAGCCCCCCCGGGCTACAGGCCTATGGCTACACCTTC

clone_size: -
j_call: TRBJ1-1
d_call: -
v_call: TRBV7-9
cdr3_aa: CASSLGGQALRSEAFF
cdr3_nt: TGTGCCAGCAGCTTAGGAGGCCAGGCCTTGAGATCTGAAGCTTTCTTT

clone_size: -
j_call: TRBJ2-1
d_call: TRBD2
v_call: TRBV18
cdr3_aa: CASSPQAGRSYNEQFF
cdr3_nt: TGTGCCAGCTCACCACAAGCGGGGCGCTCCTACAATGAGCAGTTCTTC

clone_size: -
j_call: TRBJ2-4
d_call: TRBD2
v_call: TRBV20-1
cdr3_aa: CSASPTSGMYERYF
cdr3_nt: TGCAGTGCTTCCCCGACTAGCGGGATGTACGAGCGGTACTTC

clone_size: -
j_call: TRBJ2-3
d_call: -
v_call: TRBV4-1
cdr3_aa: CASSREQANADTQYF
cdr3_nt: TGCGCCAGCAGCCGAGAACAGGCGAATGCAGATACGCAGTATTTT

clone_size: -
j_call: TRBJ1-2
d_call: TRBD1
v_call: TRBV29-1
cdr3_aa: CSVETTGGGYTF
cdr3_nt: TGCAGCGTTGAAACGACAGGGGGCGGCTACACCTTC

clone_size: few
j_call: TRBJ2-1
d_call: -
v_call: TRBV6-5
cdr3_aa: CTSSSITGAYNEQFF
cdr3_nt: TGTACCAGCAGCTCCATCACCGGGGCTTACAATGAGCAGTTCTTC

clone_size: -
j_call: TRBJ2-3
d_call: -
v_call: TRBV6-5
cdr3_aa: CASRLNERRVDTDTQYF
cdr3_nt: TGTGCCAGCAGATTAAACGAGCGGAGAGTGGACACAGATACGCAGTATTTT

clone_size: few
j_call: TRBJ2-5
d_call: -
v_call: TRBV5-1
cdr3_aa: CASQLGETQYF
cdr3_nt: TGCGCCAGTCAGCTGGGAGAGACCCAGTACTTC

clone_size: -
j_call: TRBJ1-4
d_call: -
v_call: TRBV21-1
cdr3_aa: CASSLPDRERKDEKLFF
cdr3_nt: TGTGCCAGCAGTCTCCCGGACAGGGAGAGGAAGGATGAAAAACTGTTTTTT

clone_size: -
j_call: TRBJ2-1
d_call: -
v_call: TRBV12-3/TRBV12-4
cdr3_aa: CASSPQNQYNEQFF
cdr3_nt: TGTGCCAGCAGTCCTCAGAACCAGTACAATGAGCAGTTCTTC

clone_size: -
j_call: TRBJ2-7
d_call: -
v_call: TRBV11-3
cdr3_aa: CASSLDRGNSYEQYF
cdr3_nt: TGTGCCAGCAGCTTAGATCGGGGAAACTCCTACGAGCAGTACTTC

clone_size: -
j_call: TRBJ2-2
d_call: TRBD1
v_call: TRBV4-2
cdr3_aa: CASSHGTGGVNTGELFF
cdr3_nt: TGTGCCAGCAGCCACGGGACAGGGGGCGTGAACACCGGGGAGCTGTTTTTT

clone_size: few
j_call: TRBJ2-1
d_call: TRBD1
v_call: TRBV20-1
cdr3_aa: CSARDGQGGRNEQFF
cdr3_nt: TGCAGTGCTAGAGATGGACAGGGAGGACGGAATGAGCAGTTCTTC

clone_size: -
j_call: TRBJ1-1
d_call: -
v_call: TRBV6-1
cdr3_aa: CASSEYGGRRAFF
cdr3_nt: TGTGCCAGCAGTGAATATGGAGGCCGGAGGGCTTTCTTT

clone_size: -
j_call: TRBJ1-6
d_call: -
v_call: TRBV21-1
cdr3_aa: CASSKVAGQLNSPLHF
cdr3_nt: TGTGCCAGCAGCAAAGTAGCGGGACAGTTGAATTCACCCCTCCACTTT

clone_size: -
j_call: TRBJ1-1
d_call: TRBD1
v_call: TRBV12-3/TRBV12-4
cdr3_aa: CASIGQGNTEAFF
cdr3_nt: TGTGCCAGCATTGGACAGGGGAACACTGAAGCTTTCTTT

clone_size: -
j_call: TRBJ2-1
d_call: TRBD2
v_call: TRBV20-1
cdr3_aa: CSARDKSGGNEQFF
cdr3_nt: TGCAGTGCTAGAGATAAGAGCGGGGGGAATGAGCAGTTCTTC

clone_size: few
j_call: TRBJ1-2
d_call: -
v_call: TRBV10-3
cdr3_aa: CAIRPGQGISGYTF
cdr3_nt: TGTGCCATCAGACCTGGGCAGGGGATTTCTGGCTACACCTTC

clone_size: -
j_call: TRBJ1-1
d_call: TRBD1
v_call: TRBV7-9
cdr3_aa: CASSLVGSTGLYTEAFF
cdr3_nt: TGTGCCAGCAGCTTAGTGGGGTCGACAGGGTTGTATACTGAAGCTTTCTTT

clone_size: -
j_call: TRBJ2-5
d_call: -
v_call: TRBV13
cdr3_aa: CASSLGLRLETQYF
cdr3_nt: TGTGCCAGCAGCTTAGGGCTCAGACTCGAGACCCAGTACTTC

clone_size: few
j_call: TRBJ2-7
d_call: -
v_call: TRBV5-1
cdr3_aa: CASSYGGFYEQYF
cdr3_nt: TGCGCCAGCAGCTACGGGGGATTCTACGAGCAGTACTTC

clone_size: many
j_call: TRBJ1-4
d_call: -
v_call: TRBV5-1
cdr3_aa: CASSWTATNEKLFF
cdr3_nt: TGCGCCAGCAGCTGGACAGCAACTAATGAAAAACTGTTTTTT

clone_size: many
j_call: TRBJ1-2
d_call: -
v_call: TRBV29-1
cdr3_aa: CSVDQDSPYGYTF
cdr3_nt: TGCAGCGTTGACCAGGACAGCCCTTATGGCTACACCTTC

clone_size: many
j_call: TRBJ2-3
d_call: TRBD2
v_call: TRBV29-1
cdr3_aa: CSVALAGGPTDTQYF
cdr3_nt: TGCAGCGTCGCGCTAGCGGGGGGGCCTACAGATACGCAGTATTTT

clone_size: -
j_call: TRBJ2-1
d_call: -
v_call: TRBV5-5
cdr3_aa: CASSLVYPPGTYNEQFF
cdr3_nt: TGTGCCAGCAGCTTGGTTTACCCTCCCGGGACCTACAATGAGCAGTTCTTC

clone_size: few
j_call: TRBJ2-7
d_call: TRBD2
v_call: TRBV5-1
cdr3_aa: CASSLVPLSGLVSYEQYF
cdr3_nt: TGCGCCAGCAGCTTGGTGCCCCTGAGTGGACTAGTCTCCTACGAGCAGTACTTC

clone_size: -
j_call: TRBJ1-4
d_call: TRBD1
v_call: TRBV5-1
cdr3_aa: CASSQTGAYEKLFF
cdr3_nt: TGCGCCAGCAGCCAGACAGGGGCCTATGAAAAACTGTTTTTT